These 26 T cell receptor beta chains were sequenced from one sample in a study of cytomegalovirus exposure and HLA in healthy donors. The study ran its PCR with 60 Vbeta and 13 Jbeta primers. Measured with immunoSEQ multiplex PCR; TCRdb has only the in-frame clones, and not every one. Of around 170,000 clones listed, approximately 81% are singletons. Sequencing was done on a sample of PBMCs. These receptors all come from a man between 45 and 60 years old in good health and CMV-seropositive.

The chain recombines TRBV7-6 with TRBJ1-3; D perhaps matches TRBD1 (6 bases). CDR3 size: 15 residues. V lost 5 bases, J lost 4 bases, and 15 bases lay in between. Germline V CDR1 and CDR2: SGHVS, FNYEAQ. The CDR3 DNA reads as TGTGCCAGCAGCGTCAGGGGCGGCGGCGGAAACACCATATATTTT. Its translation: CASSVRGGGGNTIYF.

CDR3 in DNA: TGCAGCGTTGAAAGAGATAAGAACACTGAAGCTTTCTTT. Translation: CSVERDKNTEAFF. The J gene is TRBJ1-1, the V gene TRBV29-1; D gene unclear. The germline V gene encodes CDR1 SQVTM and CDR2 ANQGSEA. Trimming pared 2 bases from V and 1 base from J, leaving 8 bases between. The CDR3 contains 13 residues.

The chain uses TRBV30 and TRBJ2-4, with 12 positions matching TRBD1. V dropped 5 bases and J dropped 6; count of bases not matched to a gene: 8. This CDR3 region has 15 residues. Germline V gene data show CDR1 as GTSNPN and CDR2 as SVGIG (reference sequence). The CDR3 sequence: CAWGTGTGGTNIQYF. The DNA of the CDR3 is TGTGCCTGGGGGACCGGGACAGGGGGCACAAACATTCAGTACTTC.

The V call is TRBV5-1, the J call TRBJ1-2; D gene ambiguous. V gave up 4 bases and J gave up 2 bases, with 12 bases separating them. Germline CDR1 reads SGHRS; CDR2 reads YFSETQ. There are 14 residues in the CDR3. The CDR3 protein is CASSEKAANYGYTF. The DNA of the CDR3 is TGCGCCAGCAGCGAAAAAGCCGCCAACTATGGCTACACCTTC.

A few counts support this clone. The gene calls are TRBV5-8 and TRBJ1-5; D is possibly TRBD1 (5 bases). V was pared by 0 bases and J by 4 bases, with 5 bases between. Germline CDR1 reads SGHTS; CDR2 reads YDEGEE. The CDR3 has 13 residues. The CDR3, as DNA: TGTGCCAGCAGCTTGGACAGGAATCAGCCCCAGCATTTT. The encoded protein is CASSLDRNQPQHF.

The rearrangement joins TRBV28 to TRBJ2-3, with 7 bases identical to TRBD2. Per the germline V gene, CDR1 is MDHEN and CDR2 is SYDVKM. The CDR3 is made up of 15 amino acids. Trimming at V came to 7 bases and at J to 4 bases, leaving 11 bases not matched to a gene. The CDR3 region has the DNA TGTGCCAGCACCCCCAGCGGGACGGCCGCAGATACGCAGTATTTT. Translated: CASTPSGTAADTQYF.

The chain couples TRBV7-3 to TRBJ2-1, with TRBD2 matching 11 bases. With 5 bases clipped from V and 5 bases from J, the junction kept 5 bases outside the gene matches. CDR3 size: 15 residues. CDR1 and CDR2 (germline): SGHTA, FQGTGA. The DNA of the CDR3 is TGTGCCAGCAGCGTTCGACTAGCGGGAAACAATGAGCAGTTCTTC. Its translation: CASSVRLAGNNEQFF.

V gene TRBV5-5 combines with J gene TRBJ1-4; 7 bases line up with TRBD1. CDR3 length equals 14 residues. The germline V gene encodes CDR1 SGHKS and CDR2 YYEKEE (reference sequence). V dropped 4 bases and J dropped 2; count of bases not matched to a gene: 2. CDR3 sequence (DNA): TGTGCCAGCAGCCTGACAGGGACTAATGAAAAACTGTTTTTT. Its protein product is CASSLTGTNEKLFF. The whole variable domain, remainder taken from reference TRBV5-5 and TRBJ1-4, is DAGVTQSPTHLIKTRGQQVTLRCSPISGHKSVSWYQQVLGQGPQFIFQYYEKEERGRGNFPDRFSARQFPNYSSELNVNALLLGDSALYLCASSLTGTNEKLFFGSGTQLSVL.

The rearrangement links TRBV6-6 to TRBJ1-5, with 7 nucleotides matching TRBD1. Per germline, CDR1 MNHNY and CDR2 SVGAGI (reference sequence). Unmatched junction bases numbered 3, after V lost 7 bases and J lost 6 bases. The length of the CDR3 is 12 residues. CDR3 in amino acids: CASTTGVQPQHF. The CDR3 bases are TGTGCCAGCACAACAGGGGTTCAGCCCCAGCATTTT.

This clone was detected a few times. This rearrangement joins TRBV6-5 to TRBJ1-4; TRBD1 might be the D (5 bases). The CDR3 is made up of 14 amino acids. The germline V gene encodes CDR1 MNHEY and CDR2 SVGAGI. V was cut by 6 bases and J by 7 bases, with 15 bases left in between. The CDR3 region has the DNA TGTGCCAGCAGCCGCGGGGCCAAGGGTGAAAAACTGTTTTTT. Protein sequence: CASSRGAKGEKLFF.

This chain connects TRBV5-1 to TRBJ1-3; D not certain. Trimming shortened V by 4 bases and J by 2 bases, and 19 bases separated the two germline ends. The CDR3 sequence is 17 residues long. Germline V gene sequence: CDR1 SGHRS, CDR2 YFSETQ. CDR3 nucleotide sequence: TGCGCCAGCAGCGCTGGTAGGGAGGGTTCGGCTGGAAACACCATATATTTT. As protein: CASSAGREGSAGNTIYF.

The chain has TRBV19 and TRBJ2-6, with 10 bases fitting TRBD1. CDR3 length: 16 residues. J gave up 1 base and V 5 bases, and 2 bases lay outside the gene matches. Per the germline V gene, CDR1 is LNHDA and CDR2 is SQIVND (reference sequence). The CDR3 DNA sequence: TGTGCCAGTAGTCCGGGACAGGGGTCTGGGGCCAACGTCCTGACTTTC. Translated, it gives CASSPGQGSGANVLTF.

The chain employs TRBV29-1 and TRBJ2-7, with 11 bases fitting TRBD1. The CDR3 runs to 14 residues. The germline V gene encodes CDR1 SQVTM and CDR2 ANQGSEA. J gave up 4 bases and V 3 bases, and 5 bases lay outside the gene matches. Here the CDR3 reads CSVDAGTGGYEQYF. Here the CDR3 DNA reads TGCAGCGTTGACGCCGGGACAGGGGGTTACGAGCAGTACTTC.

CDR3 region: CASSWTGTYEQYF. The CDR3 DNA reads as TGTGCCAGCAGTTGGACAGGGACTTACGAGCAGTACTTC. V usage is TRBV2 and J usage is TRBJ2-7; 8 nucleotides match TRBD1. V shed 5 bases, J shed 4 bases, and the junction held 4 bases outside the gene matches. Looked up from germline, CDR1 is SNHLY and CDR2 is FYNNEI. CDR3 length: 13 residues.

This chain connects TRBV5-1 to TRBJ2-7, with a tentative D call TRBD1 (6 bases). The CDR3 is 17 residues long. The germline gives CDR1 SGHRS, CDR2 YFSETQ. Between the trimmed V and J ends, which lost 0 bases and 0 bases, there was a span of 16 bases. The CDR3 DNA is TGCGCCAGCAGCTTGGTATCGGCTTCGGACAGCTCCTACGAGCAGTACTTC. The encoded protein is CASSLVSASDSSYEQYF.

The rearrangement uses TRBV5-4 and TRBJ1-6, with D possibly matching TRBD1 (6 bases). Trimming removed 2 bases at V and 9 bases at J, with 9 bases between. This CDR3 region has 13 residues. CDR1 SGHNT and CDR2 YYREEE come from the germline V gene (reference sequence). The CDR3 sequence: CASSLTGRSPLHF. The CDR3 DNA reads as TGTGCCAGCAGCTTAACAGGGCGTTCACCCCTCCACTTT.

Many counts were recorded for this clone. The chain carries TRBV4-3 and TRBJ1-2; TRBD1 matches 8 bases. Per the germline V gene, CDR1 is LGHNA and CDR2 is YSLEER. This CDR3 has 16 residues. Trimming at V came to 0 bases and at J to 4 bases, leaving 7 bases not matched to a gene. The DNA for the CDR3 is TGCGCCAGCAGCCAAGATATGGCAGGGGGCATCTATGGCTACACCTTC. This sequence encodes CASSQDMAGGIYGYTF.

CDR3 amino acids: CASSFPDRGGEQYF. Here the CDR3 DNA reads TGTGCCAGCAGTTTCCCAGATCGAGGGGGCGAGCAGTACTTC. The rearrangement uses TRBV28 and TRBJ2-7; the D gene is possibly TRBD1 (6 bases). Germline loops: CDR1 MDHEN, CDR2 SYDVKM. Trimming took off 3 bases at V and 6 bases at J, with 15 bases between the two ends. The CDR3 runs 14 residues.

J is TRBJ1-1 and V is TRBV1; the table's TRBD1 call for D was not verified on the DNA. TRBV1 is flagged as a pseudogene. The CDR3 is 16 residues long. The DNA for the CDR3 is TGCACCAGCAGCCAAGATTGGCCAGGGCAATGGACTGAAGCTTTCTTT. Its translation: CTSSQDWPGQWTEAFF.

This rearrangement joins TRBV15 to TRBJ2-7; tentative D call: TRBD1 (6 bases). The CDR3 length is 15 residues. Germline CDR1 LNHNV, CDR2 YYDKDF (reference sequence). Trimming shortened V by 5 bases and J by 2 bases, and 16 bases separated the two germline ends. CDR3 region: CATSLGQSSPYEQYF. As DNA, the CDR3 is TGTGCCACCAGCTTAGGACAGTCGTCCCCCTACGAGCAGTACTTC. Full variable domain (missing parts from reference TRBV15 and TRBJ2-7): DAMVIQNPRYQVTQFGKPVTLSCSQTLNHNVMYWYQQKSSQAPKLLFHYYDKDFNNEADTPDNFQSRRPNTSFCFLDIRSPGLGDTAMYLCATSLGQSSPYEQYFGPGTRLTVT.

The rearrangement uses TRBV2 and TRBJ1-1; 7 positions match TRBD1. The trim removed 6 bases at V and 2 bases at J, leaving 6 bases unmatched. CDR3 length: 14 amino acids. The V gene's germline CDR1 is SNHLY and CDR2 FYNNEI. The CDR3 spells CASRDRPLNTEAFF. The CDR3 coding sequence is TGTGCCAGCAGGGACAGGCCTCTAAACACTGAAGCTTTCTTT.

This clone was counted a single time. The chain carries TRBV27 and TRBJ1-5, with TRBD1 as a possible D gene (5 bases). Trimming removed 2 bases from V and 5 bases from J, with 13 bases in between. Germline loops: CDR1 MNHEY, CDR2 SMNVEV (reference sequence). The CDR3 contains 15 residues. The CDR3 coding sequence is TGTGCCAGCAGTTTAGGCCCCAGGGAAGATCAGCCCCAGCATTTT. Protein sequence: CASSLGPREDQPQHF.

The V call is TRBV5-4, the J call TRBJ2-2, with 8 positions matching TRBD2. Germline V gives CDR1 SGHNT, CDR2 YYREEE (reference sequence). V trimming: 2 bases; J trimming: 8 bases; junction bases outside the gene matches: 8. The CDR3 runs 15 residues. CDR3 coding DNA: TGTGCCAGCAGCTTCGAACTAGCGGCCACGGGGGAGCTGTTTTTT. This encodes CASSFELAATGELFF.

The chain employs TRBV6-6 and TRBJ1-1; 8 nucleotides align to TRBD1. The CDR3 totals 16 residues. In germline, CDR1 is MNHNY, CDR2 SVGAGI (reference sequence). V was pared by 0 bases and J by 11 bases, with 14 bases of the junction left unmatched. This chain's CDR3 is CASSYSGWRGTGPAFF. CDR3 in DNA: TGTGCCAGCAGTTACTCAGGTTGGAGAGGGACAGGCCCCGCTTTCTTT.

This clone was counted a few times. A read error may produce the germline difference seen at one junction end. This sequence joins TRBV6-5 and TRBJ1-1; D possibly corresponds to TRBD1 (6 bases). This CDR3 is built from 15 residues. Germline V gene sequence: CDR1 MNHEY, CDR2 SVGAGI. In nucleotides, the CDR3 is TGTTCCAGCACCACAGCCGGGACAACATACACTGAAGCTTTCTTT. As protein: CSSTTAGTTYTEAFF.

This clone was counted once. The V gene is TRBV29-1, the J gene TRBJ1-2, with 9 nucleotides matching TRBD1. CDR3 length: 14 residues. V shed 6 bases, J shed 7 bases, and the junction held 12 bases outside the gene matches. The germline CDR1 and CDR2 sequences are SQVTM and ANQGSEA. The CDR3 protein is CSVDPYRGLGGYTF. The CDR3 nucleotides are TGCAGCGTCGACCCCTACAGGGGGCTCGGTGGCTACACCTTC.